This T cell receptor beta chain was found in a study of blood T cell repertoires in COVID-19. Study at large: Sites in the United States, Italy and Spain provided acute and convalescent COVID-19 samples. Nucleic acid was either cDNA or gDNA, and it came from T cells, B-cell-depleted T cells, or PBMCs.

Clones were sequenced by immunoSEQ multiplex PCR, and TCRdb holds only the in-frame ones, with some missing. The profile covers 35,000 to 40,000 clones, with approximately 90% appearing a single time and roughly 4.8% taken by the ten largest. Patients from Seattle were sampled longitudinally, starting during active infection. Germline V lookup: CDR1 SGDLS, CDR2 YYNGEE. J gave up 7 bases and V 4 bases, and 10 bases lay outside the gene matches. The CDR3 spans 14 residues. Sequencing was performed on peripheral blood. The rearrangement joins TRBV9 to TRBJ1-1; 7 bases match TRBD1. The receptor was derived from a man in his 60s with COVID-19, enrolled during active disease. CDR3 sequence reads: CASSLRDRESEAFF. The CDR3 bases are TGTGCCAGCAGCTTAAGAGACAGGGAGAGTGAAGCTTTCTTT.